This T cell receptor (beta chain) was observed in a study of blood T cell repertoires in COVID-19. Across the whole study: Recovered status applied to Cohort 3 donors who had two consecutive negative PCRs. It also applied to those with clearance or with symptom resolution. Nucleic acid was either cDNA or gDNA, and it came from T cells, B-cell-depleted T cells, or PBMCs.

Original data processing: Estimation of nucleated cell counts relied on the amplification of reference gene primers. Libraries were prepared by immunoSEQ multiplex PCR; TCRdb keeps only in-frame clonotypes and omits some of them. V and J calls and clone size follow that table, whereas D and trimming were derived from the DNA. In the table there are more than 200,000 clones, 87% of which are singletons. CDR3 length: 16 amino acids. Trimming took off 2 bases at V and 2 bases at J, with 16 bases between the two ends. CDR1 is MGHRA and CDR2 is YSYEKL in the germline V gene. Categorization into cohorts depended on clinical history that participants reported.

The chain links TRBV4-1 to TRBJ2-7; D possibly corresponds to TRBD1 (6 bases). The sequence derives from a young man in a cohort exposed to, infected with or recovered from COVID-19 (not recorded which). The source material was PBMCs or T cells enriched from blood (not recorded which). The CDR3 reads CASSQLNLDRTYEQYF. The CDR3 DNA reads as TGCGCCAGCAGCCAATTGAATCTCGACAGGACCTACGAGCAGTACTTC.